These 30 T cell receptor beta chains were sequenced from one sample in a study of OX40 agonist ivuxolimab in advanced cancers. Using immunoSEQ multiplex PCR, the repertoire was profiled, and TCRdb retains in-frame clones only, with some absent. The data contain about 70,000 clones, roughly 90% of them seen just once; the ten biggest clones take up under 3.5%. The sample in question was CD4+ or CD8+ T cells sorted from blood, obtained in a trial of the OX40 agonist ivuxolimab. The origin of the receptors is an adult with an advanced solid tumor such as melanoma, head and neck, liver or kidney cancer.

This chain connects TRBV9 to TRBJ2-5; D is undetermined. The CDR3 loop spans 14 amino acids. Trimming cost V 3 bases and J 5 bases, with 14 bases left between them. The germline V gene has CDR1 SGDLS and CDR2 YYNGEE. Here the CDR3 reads CASSALGGRETQYF. CDR3 sequence (DNA): TGTGCCAGCAGCGCCCTAGGTGGCCGGGAGACCCAGTACTTC.

The chain employs TRBV6-6 and TRBJ1-1; D remains ambiguous. This CDR3 is 14 amino acids long. The germline V gene has CDR1 MNHNY and CDR2 SVGAGI (reference sequence). V lost 7 bases, J lost 4 bases, and 16 bases lay in between. CDR3 nucleotides: TGTGCCAGCACCCTCCTGCAGGAGAGCACTGAAGCTTTCTTT. This encodes CASTLLQESTEAFF.

This CDR3 reads CASSSEATSGGARDTQYF. The CDR3, as DNA: TGTGCCAGCAGTTCAGAAGCGACTAGCGGGGGGGCCCGAGATACGCAGTATTTT. The chain has TRBV28 and TRBJ2-3; 14 nucleotides align to TRBD2. The ends lost 4 bases at V and 5 bases at J; junction bases unmatched: 11. The CDR3 covers 18 residues. From germline, CDR1 is MDHEN and CDR2 SYDVKM.

The chain couples TRBV28 to TRBJ1-2; 8 positions agree with TRBD1. Germline assignment: CDR1 MDHEN and CDR2 SYDVKM. This CDR3 contains 15 residues. V gave up 2 bases and J gave up 2 bases; unmatched junction bases: 4. CDR3 amino acids: CASSLQGAGNYGYTF. In DNA, the CDR3 is TGTGCCAGCAGTTTACAGGGGGCGGGAAACTATGGCTACACCTTC.

V usage is TRBV2 and J usage is TRBJ1-1; no clear D. CDR3 length equals 13 residues. Between the trimmed V and J ends, which lost 8 bases and 1 base, there was a span of 11 bases. Germline V gene lookup returns CDR1 SNHLY and CDR2 FYNNEI. The DNA for the CDR3 is TGTGCCAGCTGCCGGGGAGCGAACACTGAAGCTTTCTTT. It yields the protein CASCRGANTEAFF.

The V call is TRBV14, the J call TRBJ2-3, with TRBD2 matching 10 bases. The CDR3 contains 16 residues. Unmatched junction bases numbered 6, after V lost 4 bases and J lost 2 bases. CDR1 and CDR2 from the germline V gene are SGHDN and FVKESK. The DNA of the CDR3 is TGTGCCAGCAGCCTACGGACTAGCGGTGACACAGATACGCAGTATTTT. This codes for CASSLRTSGDTDTQYF.

This chain uses TRBV28 with TRBJ2-3; TRBD2 aligns across 7 bases. CDR1 and CDR2 (germline): MDHEN, SYDVKM. Losses at the gene ends were 6 bases for V and 4 bases for J; bases not matched to a gene: 16. The CDR3 is made up of 17 amino acids. DNA for the CDR3: TGTGCCAGCAGGACCCTCAAGGGCCCGGCGGGAGCAGATACGCAGTATTTT. Its translation: CASRTLKGPAGADTQYF.

V gene TRBV21-1 combines with J gene TRBJ2-7; the table calls TRBD1, which could not be checked here. TRBV21-1 is flagged as a pseudogene. The CDR3 runs 15 residues. CDR3 sequence (DNA): TGTGCCAGCAGCACCTCAGGGGGCCTTTCATACGAGCAGTACTTC. Translated: CASSTSGGLSYEQYF.

The count of this clone is one. The genes are TRBV9 and TRBJ2-7, with D perhaps matching TRBD1 or TRBD2 (5 bases each). The V end lost 2 bases, the J end lost 4 bases, and 13 bases lay between the germline ends. In germline, CDR1 is SGDLS, CDR2 YYNGEE. The CDR3 is 14 amino acids. In nucleotides, the CDR3 is TGTGCCAGCAGCGTGGGACCTGGGGTTTACGAGCAGTACTTC. The encoded protein is CASSVGPGVYEQYF.

This clone was seen only once. J is TRBJ2-1 and V is TRBV11-2; D perhaps matches TRBD1 (5 bases). The CDR3 runs to 14 residues. V lost 0 bases to trimming and J lost 10 bases, with 13 bases between them. CDR1 is SGHAT and CDR2 is FQNNGV in the germline V gene. The CDR3 loop is CASSLEVRAHEQFF. CDR3 nucleotides: TGTGCCAGCAGCTTAGAGGTCAGGGCCCACGAGCAGTTCTTC.

The V and J genes are TRBV4-1 and TRBJ2-1; D possibly corresponds to TRBD2 (6 bases). Trimming took 2 bases from V and 5 from J, leaving 10 bases between them. From germline, CDR1 is MGHRA and CDR2 YSYEKL. This CDR3 contains 14 residues. CDR3 sequence: CASSQQIADNEQFF. The CDR3 nucleotides are TGCGCCAGCAGCCAACAAATAGCGGACAATGAGCAGTTCTTC.

V is TRBV2 and J is TRBJ2-3, with TRBD2 matching 10 bases. The V and J ends lost 7 bases and 0 bases, in that order; junction bases with no gene match: 4. CDR3 length: 15 amino acids. Per germline, CDR1 SNHLY and CDR2 FYNNEI. DNA for the CDR3: TGTGCCAGCATTTCGACTAGCGGGAGCACAGATACGCAGTATTTT. This translates into CASISTSGSTDTQYF.

This clone was seen once. This chain joins TRBV5-4 and TRBJ1-1; TRBD1 agrees at 8 bases. From germline, CDR1 is SGHNT and CDR2 YYREEE (reference sequence). V lost 4 bases and J lost 1; bases outside the gene matches: 6. The CDR3 contains 15 residues. The CDR3 sequence is CASSGDRGGNTEAFF. In DNA form, the CDR3 reads TGTGCCAGCAGCGGAGACAGGGGCGGGAACACTGAAGCTTTCTTT.

This chain joins TRBV2 and TRBJ1-2; 12 nucleotides align to TRBD1. The germline CDR1 and CDR2 sequences are SNHLY and FYNNEI. V lost 6 bases, J lost 7 bases, and 9 bases stayed unmatched. The CDR3 runs 15 residues. CDR3 coding DNA: TGTGCCAGCAGGAGGGACAGGGGGCCAGGCGGTGGCTACACCTTC. Its translation is CASRRDRGPGGGYTF.

This clone was counted only a few times. The V gene is TRBV28, the J gene TRBJ1-2; TRBD1 matches at 8 bases. This CDR3 comprises 13 residues. V shed 5 bases and J 3 bases; nucleotides not matched to a gene: 2. The V gene's germline CDR1 is MDHEN and CDR2 SYDVKM. DNA for the CDR3: TGTGCCAGCAGTCCGGGACAGGACTATGGCTACACCTTC. It translates to CASSPGQDYGYTF.

This clone has a single count. The rearrangement links TRBV19 to TRBJ2-2; weak D call: TRBD1 (5 bases). The germline V and J ends were trimmed by 3 bases and 3 bases, with 8 bases remaining between them. Germline CDR1 is LNHDA and CDR2 is SQIVND (reference sequence). The length of the CDR3 is 14 residues. CDR3 sequence: CASSIPTDTGELFF. For the CDR3, the DNA is TGTGCCAGTAGTATCCCGACAGACACCGGGGAGCTGTTTTTT.

By frequency in the sample, this clone is medium-sized (0.01 to 0.1%). This chain connects TRBV28 to TRBJ1-5; D gene ambiguous. Germline V gene lookup returns CDR1 MDHEN and CDR2 SYDVKM. V lost 1 base to trimming and J lost 6 bases, with 16 bases between them. There are 16 residues in the CDR3. Here the CDR3 reads CASSLLGIFVRQPQHF. The DNA of the CDR3 is TGTGCCAGCAGTTTATTGGGCATCTTCGTACGTCAGCCCCAGCATTTT.

The chain joins TRBV29-1 to TRBJ1-1, with TRBD1 identical over 11 bases. V dropped 5 bases and J dropped 1; count of bases not matched to a gene: 3. The CDR3 sequence is 14 residues long. Germline CDR1 SQVTM, CDR2 ANQGSEA. CDR3 bases: TGCAGCGTTTGGGACAGGGGGTGGAACACTGAAGCTTTCTTT. Protein sequence: CSVWDRGWNTEAFF. The whole variable domain, filled in from reference TRBV29-1 and TRBJ1-1, reads SAVISQKPSRDICQRGTSLTIQCQVDSQVTMMFWYRQQPGQSLTLIATANQGSEATYESGFVIDKFPISRPNLTFSTLTVSNMSPEDSSIYLCSVWDRGWNTEAFFGQGTRLTVV.

The rearrangement joins TRBV18 to TRBJ1-1; D remains ambiguous. Germline V gives CDR1 KGHSH, CDR2 LQKENI. V was pared by 3 bases and J by 7 bases, with 6 bases between. This CDR3 comprises 11 residues. The CDR3 region has the DNA TGTGCCAGCTCACCTCGCAGTGAAGCTTTCTTT. This encodes CASSPRSEAFF.

J is TRBJ2-1 and V is TRBV11-2; TRBD1 matches at 12 bases. Germline lookup yields CDR1 SGHAT and CDR2 FQNNGV. Losses at the gene ends were 5 bases for V and 8 bases for J; bases not matched to a gene: 10. The length of the CDR3 is 16 residues. DNA of the CDR3: TGTGCCAGCAGCGATCCGGGACAGGGGGCTTCATATGAGCAGTTCTTC. It is translated as CASSDPGQGASYEQFF.

The rearrangement joins TRBV4-2 to TRBJ2-3; 9 nucleotides align to TRBD1. J gave up 3 bases and V 0 bases, and 4 bases lay outside the gene matches. Per the germline V gene, CDR1 is LGHNA and CDR2 is YNFKEQ. The CDR3 has 16 amino acids. The CDR3 is CASSQDWTGATDTQYF. DNA of the CDR3: TGTGCCAGCAGCCAAGATTGGACAGGGGCAACAGATACGCAGTATTTT.

This clone was counted once. The V call is TRBV27, the J call TRBJ1-6; D unresolved. The CDR3 extends over 11 amino acids. The germline V and J ends were trimmed by 4 bases and 5 bases, with 0 bases remaining between them. Germline loops: CDR1 MNHEY, CDR2 SMNVEV (reference sequence). The CDR3 nucleotides are TGTGCCAGCAGTTATAATTCACCCCTCCACTTT. As protein: CASSYNSPLHF.

V usage is TRBV30 and J usage is TRBJ2-5; tentative D call: TRBD2 (6 bases). V was shortened by 5 bases and J by 0 bases, with 7 bases between the two germline ends. Germline CDR1 and CDR2: GTSNPN and SVGIG (reference sequence). This CDR3 comprises 12 residues. The CDR3 reads CAWGRNQETQYF. In DNA, the CDR3 is TGTGCCTGGGGGAGGAACCAAGAGACCCAGTACTTC.

The rearrangement joins TRBV20-1 to TRBJ2-1; 7 nucleotides agree with TRBD1. J lost 13 bases, V lost 5 bases, and 5 bases had no gene match. This CDR3 has 10 residues. The germline CDR1 and CDR2 sequences are DFQATT and SNEGSKA (reference sequence). The CDR3 DNA reads as TGCAGTGCTGGCCGGGACAGCCAGTTCTTC. Translated, it gives CSAGRDSQFF.

The V gene is TRBV28, the J gene TRBJ2-5, with D possibly being TRBD1 or TRBD2 (5 bases each). Germline CDR1 and CDR2: MDHEN and SYDVKM. Trimming took off 6 bases at V and 5 bases at J, with 19 bases between the two ends. The CDR3 runs 15 residues. The CDR3 DNA reads as TGTGCCAGCAGCCGCTCTGGGGACCCCGATGAGACCCAGTACTTC. This gives the protein CASSRSGDPDETQYF.

This chain joins TRBV9 and TRBJ1-3, with TRBD1 as a possible D gene (6 bases). The V gene lost 3 bases and the J gene lost 2 bases, with 9 bases spanning the gap. There are 14 residues in the CDR3. Germline lookup yields CDR1 SGDLS and CDR2 YYNGEE. The CDR3 spells CASSEGGTGNTIYF. Written as DNA, the CDR3 is TGTGCCAGCAGCGAGGGGGGTACTGGAAACACCATATATTTT. Full variable domain (remainder filled in from reference TRBV9 and TRBJ1-3): DSGVTQTPKHLITATGQRVTLRCSPRSGDLSVYWYQQSLDQGLQFLIQYYNGEERAKGNILERFSAQQFPDLHSELNLSSLELGDSALYFCASSEGGTGNTIYFGEGSWLTVV.

The V gene is TRBV2, the J gene TRBJ1-6, with D hard to call. The CDR3 length is 16 residues. V lost 6 bases and J 6 bases, leaving 18 bases between the germline ends. Germline V gives CDR1 SNHLY, CDR2 FYNNEI. The CDR3 DNA sequence: TGTGCCAGCAGGATGGGCCACCGGCAAACTAATTCACCCCTCCACTTT. It yields the protein CASRMGHRQTNSPLHF.

This chain uses TRBV4-1 with TRBJ1-2; weak D call: TRBD1 (5 bases). Germline V gene sequence: CDR1 MGHRA, CDR2 YSYEKL. The CDR3 is made up of 16 amino acids. Trimming took 2 bases from V and 8 from J, leaving 21 bases between them. The CDR3 sequence is CASSQRFDSLTRGYTF. CDR3 DNA sequence: TGCGCCAGCAGCCAACGTTTCGACAGTCTCACGAGGGGCTACACCTTC.

This clone was found once. CDR3 coding DNA: TGTGCCAGCTCACCAGGGACAGGGGGCCCCTCTGGGGCCAACGTCCTGACTTTC. Translated, it gives CASSPGTGGPSGANVLTF. V gene TRBV18 combines with J gene TRBJ2-6; 12 nucleotides align to TRBD1. This CDR3 has 18 amino acids. V was clipped by 2 bases and J by 0 bases; unmatched bases: 2. Per germline, CDR1 KGHSH and CDR2 LQKENI.

The chain is built from TRBV5-6 and TRBJ2-5; D might be TRBD2 (5 bases). Between the trimmed V and J ends, which lost 0 bases and 9 bases, there was a span of 9 bases. CDR3 size: 12 residues. The V gene's germline CDR1 is SGHDT and CDR2 YYEEEE. CDR3 loop: CASSLARGSQYF. DNA of the CDR3: TGTGCCAGCAGCTTGGCCCGGGGTTCCCAGTACTTC.